The count of the clone carrying this T cell receptor beta chain is one. Profiling relied on immunoSEQ multiplex PCR, and the TCRdb table lists in-frame clones only, not all of them. The sample lists around 42,000 clones, roughly nine tenths seen once, with 9% in the top ten. The data are from a study of blood T cell repertoires in COVID-19. Trimming took 0 bases from V and 3 from J, leaving 3 bases between them. The length of the CDR3 is 13 residues. Germline V gene sequence: CDR1 SGHTA, CDR2 FQGNSA. This sequence was found in a man aged 25-45 years with active or convalescent COVID-19. J is TRBJ1-5 and V is TRBV7-2; D remains unclear. The source material was peripheral blood. The CDR3: CASSLAVNQPQHF. The CDR3 bases are TGTGCCAGCAGCTTAGCCGTCAATCAGCCCCAGCATTTT.